This record covers a single T cell receptor beta chain. Its antigen is not known. The sample is drawn from a study of Ad26.COV2.S vaccination and SARS-CoV-2 variants. V was pared by 5 bases and J by 5 bases, with 12 bases between. This CDR3 is built from 13 residues. Libraries were prepared by immunoSEQ multiplex PCR; TCRdb keeps only in-frame clonotypes and omits some of them. The sample carries approximately 400,000 clones, around 92% recorded once. Study outcomes and limitations: Recipients of vaccine and of placebo showed similar breadth of their non-spike TCR repertoires. Estimates derived from TCR breadth and depth analyses may have underestimated total T cell responses. Substantial breadth was reported for post-vaccination spike-specific CD8+ and CD4+ T cells. Ad26.COV2.S recipients had broader spike-specific TCRs (P = 0.0014).

This receptor was identified in a human donor who had recovered from COVID-19. The source was peripheral blood, collected after recovery from COVID-19. J is TRBJ1-1 and V is TRBV12-3 or TRBV12-4; D is uncertain. CDR3 coding DNA: TGTGCCAGCAGTCCGCGTAGGGAGACTGAAGCTTTCTTT. This translates into CASSPRRETEAFF.